Given below is one T cell receptor (beta chain) in context. CDR1 is SQVTM and CDR2 is ANQGSEA in the germline V gene. The CDR3 sequence is 15 residues long. After removal of 8 bases from V and 2 bases from J, the junction contained 14 bases not matched to a gene. The method was immunoSEQ multiplex PCR; TCRdb's version includes in-frame clones alone and lacks a portion of them. The repertoire holds some 200,000 clones, with approximately 70% as singletons. This sample was included in a study of cytotoxic CD8 clonotypes in ibrutinib-treated CLL. The sample here was PBMCs, taken after 12 months of ibrutinib treatment. V usage is TRBV29-1 and J usage is TRBJ2-5; 7 nucleotides line up with TRBD2. The receptor was isolated from a human donor with chronic lymphocytic leukemia. The CDR3 DNA follows: TGCAGCCCATACTTGGCCTCGGGGGGACAAGAGACCCAGTACTTC. This translates into CSPYLASGGQETQYF.